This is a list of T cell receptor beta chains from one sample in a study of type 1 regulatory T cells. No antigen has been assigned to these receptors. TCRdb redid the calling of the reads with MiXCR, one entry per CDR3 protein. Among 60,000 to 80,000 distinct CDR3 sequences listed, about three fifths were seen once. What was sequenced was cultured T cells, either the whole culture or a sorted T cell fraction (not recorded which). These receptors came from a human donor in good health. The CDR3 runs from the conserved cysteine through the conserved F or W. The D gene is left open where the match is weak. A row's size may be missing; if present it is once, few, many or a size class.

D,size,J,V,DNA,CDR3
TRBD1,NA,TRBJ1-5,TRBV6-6,TGTGCCAGCAGTTTTTCACAGGGGGGGAATCAGCCCCAGCATTTT,CASSFSQGGNQPQHF
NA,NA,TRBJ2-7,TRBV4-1,TGCGCCAGCAGCCAAGGTCGCGCGACCGCCTCCTACGAGCAGTACTTC,CASSQGRATASYEQYF
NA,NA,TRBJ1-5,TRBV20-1,TGCAGTGCTAGAGATCCAACAGGTAGAATTCAGCCCCAGCATTTT,CSARDPTGRIQPQHF
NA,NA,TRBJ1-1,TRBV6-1,TGTGCCAGCAGTGAATTCGGGGGCCGAACGGCTGAAGCTTTCTTT,CASSEFGGRTAEAFF
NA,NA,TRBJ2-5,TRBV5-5,TGTGCCAGCAGCTCCATGGAGACCCAGTACTTC,CASSSMETQYF
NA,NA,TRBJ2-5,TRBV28,TGTGCCAGCAGTCGTAACAGTCGCGAGACCCAGTACTTC,CASSRNSRETQYF
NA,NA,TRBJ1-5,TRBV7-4,TGTGCCAGCAGCTCCTACGCGCCAAGCAATCAGCCCCAGCATTTT,CASSSYAPSNQPQHF
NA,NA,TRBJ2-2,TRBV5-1,TGCGCCAGCAGCTCCTCTAGCGCGAACACCGGGGAGCTGTTTTTT,CASSSSSANTGELFF
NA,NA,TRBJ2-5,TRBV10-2,TGCGCCAGCAGTGGTTCCCAAGAGACCCAGTACTTC,CASSGSQETQYF
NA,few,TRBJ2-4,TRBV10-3,TGTGCCATCAGTGAGTCGCCCAGCTTAGCCAAAAACATTCAGTACTTC,CAISESPSLAKNIQYF
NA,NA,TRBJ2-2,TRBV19,TGTGCCAGTAGTATTGGGGGGCACGGGGAGCTGTTTTTT,CASSIGGHGELFF
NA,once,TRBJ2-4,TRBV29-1,TGCAGCGTTGACCGAGGGGACATTCAGTACTTC,CSVDRGDIQYF
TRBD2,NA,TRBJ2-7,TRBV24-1,TGTGCCACCAGTGACCGTAGCGGGAGCCACGAGCAGTACTTC,CATSDRSGSHEQYF
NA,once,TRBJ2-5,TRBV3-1,TGTGCCAGCAGCCAAGGAGGGCAAGAGACCCAGTACTTC,CASSQGGQETQYF
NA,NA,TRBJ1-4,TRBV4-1,TGCGCCAGCAGCCAAGATCCTCCCGTGCTGTTTTTT,CASSQDPPVLFF
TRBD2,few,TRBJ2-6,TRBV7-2,TGTGCCAGCAGCTCCCGTGGGCTAGCGGGATCCTCTGGGGCCAACGTCCTGACTTTC,CASSSRGLAGSSGANVLTF
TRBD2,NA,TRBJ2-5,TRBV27,TGTGCCAGCAAACCCCGTCGAAAGCGGGAGTCCGCGGGGACCCAGTACTTC,CASKPRRKRESAGTQYF
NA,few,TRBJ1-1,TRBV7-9,TGTGCCAGCAGCCTACAGACGGTGAACACTGAAGCTTTCTTT,CASSLQTVNTEAFF
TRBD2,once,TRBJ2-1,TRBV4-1,TGCGCCAGCAGCCGCCTTGGACTAGCGAGGGCTTACAATGAGCAGTTCTTC,CASSRLGLARAYNEQFF
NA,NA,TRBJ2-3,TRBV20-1,TGCAGTGCTATCGGTCGGCACACAGATACGCAGTATTTT,CSAIGRHTDTQYF
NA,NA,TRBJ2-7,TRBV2,TGTGCCAGCACCCTACAGACAGGACTCTTTAACACGGAGCAGTACTTC,CASTLQTGLFNTEQYF
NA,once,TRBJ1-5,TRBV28,TGTGCCAGCAGTTTAACCCAAGGCGGCACCAATCAGCCCCAGCATTTT,CASSLTQGGTNQPQHF
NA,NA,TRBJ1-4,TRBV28,TGTGCCAGCAGGCGGGACTTCGCAACTAATGAAAAACTGTTTTTT,CASRRDFATNEKLFF
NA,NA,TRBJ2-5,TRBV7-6,TGTGCCAGCAGCTTATGGGGGCAACAAGAGACCCAGTACTTC,CASSLWGQQETQYF
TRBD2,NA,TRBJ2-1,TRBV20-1,TGCAGTGCCTGGACTAGCGGTTACAATGAGCAGTTCTTC,CSAWTSGYNEQFF
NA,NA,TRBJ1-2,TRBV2,TGTGCCAGCAAAATCCTCCGAACAGGGTATGGCTACACCTTC,CASKILRTGYGYTF
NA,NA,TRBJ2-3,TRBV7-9,TGTGCCAGCAGCTCGATCCCCTCCGATACGCAGTATTTT,CASSSIPSDTQYF
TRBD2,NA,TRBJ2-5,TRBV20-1,TGCAGTGCTAGAGGGATGCTAGCGGGACATGGAGAGACCCAGTACTTC,CSARGMLAGHGETQYF
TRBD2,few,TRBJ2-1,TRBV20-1,TGCAGTGCTAGCCTGTTCCTGTCTAGCGGGAGGAGGAATGAGCAGTTCTTC,CSASLFLSSGRRNEQFF
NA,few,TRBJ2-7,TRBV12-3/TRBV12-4,TGTGCCAGCAGCTTAGTGGGAGCGAGGGAGCAGTACTTC,CASSLVGAREQYF
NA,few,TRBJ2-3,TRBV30,TGTGCCTGGGGGGATCCCACAGATACGCAGTATTTT,CAWGDPTDTQYF
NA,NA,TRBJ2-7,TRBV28,TGTGCCACCACCGGGACAATACGGGAGCAGTACTTC,CATTGTIREQYF
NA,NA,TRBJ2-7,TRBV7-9,TGTGCCAGCAGCTTAGCAGTGTCGGCCCTACCTACCTACGAGCAGTACTTC,CASSLAVSALPTYEQYF
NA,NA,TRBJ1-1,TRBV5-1,TGCGCCAGCAGCTTGGGGACGGTGAACACTGAAGCTTTCTTT,CASSLGTVNTEAFF
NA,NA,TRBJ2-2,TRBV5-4,TGTGCCAGCAGCTCTGGGGGGAGAGTGGACACCGGGGAGCTGTTTTTT,CASSSGGRVDTGELFF
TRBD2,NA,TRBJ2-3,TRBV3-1,TGTGCCAGCAAGATGCGGGAGCTCGCAGATACGCAGTATTTT,CASKMRELADTQYF
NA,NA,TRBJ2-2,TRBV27,TGTGCCAGCAGTTTAAGACATGGGGAGCTGTTTTTT,CASSLRHGELFF
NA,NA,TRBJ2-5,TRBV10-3,TGTGCCATCAGTGTCGGCCCCGATAGGACCCAGTACTTC,CAISVGPDRTQYF
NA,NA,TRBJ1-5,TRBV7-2,TGTGCCAGCAGCTTAGTAGGGAACAATCAGCCCCAGCATTTT,CASSLVGNNQPQHF
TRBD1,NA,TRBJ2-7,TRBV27,TGTGCCAGCAGTTTAAGGCCGACAGGGGTGGGCTACGAGCAGTACTTC,CASSLRPTGVGYEQYF
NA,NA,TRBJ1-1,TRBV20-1,TGCAGTGCTACTATGGACGGCCTGAACACTGAAGCTTTCTTT,CSATMDGLNTEAFF
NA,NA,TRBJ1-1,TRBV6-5,TGTGCCAGCACGCCGGGGGTCGGCGCTGAAGCTTTCTTT,CASTPGVGAEAFF
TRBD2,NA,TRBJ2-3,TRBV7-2,TGTGCCAGCAGCTTAGGACTAGCGGGAGGAGAGGGGGATACGCAGTATTTT,CASSLGLAGGEGDTQYF
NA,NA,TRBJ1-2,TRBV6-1,TGTGCCAGCGGTGAAGGGGTCCGTTCCTATGGCTACACCTTC,CASGEGVRSYGYTF
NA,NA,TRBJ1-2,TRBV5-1,TGCGCCAGCAGCGGAGGAAGCAAAGGTCGAGGCTACACCTTC,CASSGGSKGRGYTF
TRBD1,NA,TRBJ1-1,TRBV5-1,TGCGCCAGCAGCTACCAAGGGGGCGCGGGCACTGAAGCTTTCTTT,CASSYQGGAGTEAFF
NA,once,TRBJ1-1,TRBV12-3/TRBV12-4,TGTGCCAGCACCTGGGGGACTGAAGCTTTCTTT,CASTWGTEAFF
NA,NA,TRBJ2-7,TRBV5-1,TGCGCCAGCAGCAGTGGGGGCATCGCCTCCTACGAGCAGTACTTC,CASSSGGIASYEQYF
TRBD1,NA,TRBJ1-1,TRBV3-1,TGTGCCAGCAGCCTCAGACAGGGCAACACTGAAGCTTTCTTT,CASSLRQGNTEAFF
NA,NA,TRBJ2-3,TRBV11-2,TGTGCCAGCAGCTTGCTAACCTCAAGCACAGATACGCAGTATTTT,CASSLLTSSTDTQYF